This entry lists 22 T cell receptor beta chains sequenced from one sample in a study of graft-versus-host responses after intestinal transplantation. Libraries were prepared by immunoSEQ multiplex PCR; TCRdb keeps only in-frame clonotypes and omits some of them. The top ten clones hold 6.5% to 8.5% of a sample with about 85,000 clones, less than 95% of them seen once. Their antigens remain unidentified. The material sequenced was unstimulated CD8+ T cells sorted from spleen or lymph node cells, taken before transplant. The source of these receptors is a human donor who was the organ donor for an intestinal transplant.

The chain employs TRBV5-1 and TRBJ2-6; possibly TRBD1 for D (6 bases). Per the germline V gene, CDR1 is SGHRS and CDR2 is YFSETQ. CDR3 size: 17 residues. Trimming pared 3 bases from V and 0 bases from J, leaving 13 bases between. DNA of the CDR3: TGCGCCAGCAGCTCAACAGGGCCGTACTCTGGGGCCAACGTCCTGACTTTC. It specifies CASSSTGPYSGANVLTF.

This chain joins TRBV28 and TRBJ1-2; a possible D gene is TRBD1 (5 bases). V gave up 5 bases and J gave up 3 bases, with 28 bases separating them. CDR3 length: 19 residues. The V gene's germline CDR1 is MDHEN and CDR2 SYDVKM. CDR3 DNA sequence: TGTGCCAGCAGTCCCTACGAGTTGGGGGGTAGTGTTAGTTACTATGGCTACACCTTC. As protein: CASSPYELGGSVSYYGYTF.

Here the CDR3 reads CASSELLTVNYQPQHF. Here the CDR3 DNA reads TGTGCCAGCAGTGAATTGCTGACAGTCAATTATCAGCCCCAGCATTTT. The rearrangement links TRBV25-1 to TRBJ1-5, with a tentative D call TRBD1 (5 bases). Germline assignment: CDR1 MGHDK and CDR2 SYGVNS. Deletions cut 1 base from V and 5 bases from J, with 15 bases between. The CDR3 loop spans 16 amino acids.

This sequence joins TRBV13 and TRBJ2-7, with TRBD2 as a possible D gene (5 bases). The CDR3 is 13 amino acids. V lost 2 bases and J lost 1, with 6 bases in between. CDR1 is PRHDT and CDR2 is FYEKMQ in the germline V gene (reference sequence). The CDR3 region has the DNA TGTGCCAGCAGCTTACGGGATTCCTACGAGCAGTACTTC. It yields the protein CASSLRDSYEQYF.

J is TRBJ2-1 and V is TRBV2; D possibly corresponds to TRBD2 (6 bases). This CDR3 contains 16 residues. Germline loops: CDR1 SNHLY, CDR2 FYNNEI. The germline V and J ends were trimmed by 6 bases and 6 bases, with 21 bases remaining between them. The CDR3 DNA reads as TGTGCCAGCAGACTAGGGCCAGGGAGGTACATCAATGAGCAGTTCTTC. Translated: CASRLGPGRYINEQFF.

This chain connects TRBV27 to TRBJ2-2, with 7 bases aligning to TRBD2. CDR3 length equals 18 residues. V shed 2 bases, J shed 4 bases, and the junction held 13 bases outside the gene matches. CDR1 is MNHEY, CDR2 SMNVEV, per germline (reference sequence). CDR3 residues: CASSLGVRGTRGTGELFF. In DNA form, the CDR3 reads TGTGCCAGCAGTTTAGGGGTGCGGGGGACGCGGGGCACCGGGGAGCTGTTTTTT.

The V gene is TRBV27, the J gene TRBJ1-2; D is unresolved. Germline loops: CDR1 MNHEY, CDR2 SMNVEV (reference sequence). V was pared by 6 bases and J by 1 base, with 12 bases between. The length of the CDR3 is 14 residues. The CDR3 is CASSLLPDNYGYTF. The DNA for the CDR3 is TGTGCCAGCAGCCTTCTTCCGGATAACTATGGCTACACCTTC.

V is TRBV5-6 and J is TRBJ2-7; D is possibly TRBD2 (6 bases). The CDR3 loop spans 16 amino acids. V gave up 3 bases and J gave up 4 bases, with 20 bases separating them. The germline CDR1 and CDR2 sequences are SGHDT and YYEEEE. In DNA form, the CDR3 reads TGTGCCAGCAGCTCCGCTGCCGGGACTCGGCGGTACGAGCAGTACTTC. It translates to CASSSAAGTRRYEQYF.

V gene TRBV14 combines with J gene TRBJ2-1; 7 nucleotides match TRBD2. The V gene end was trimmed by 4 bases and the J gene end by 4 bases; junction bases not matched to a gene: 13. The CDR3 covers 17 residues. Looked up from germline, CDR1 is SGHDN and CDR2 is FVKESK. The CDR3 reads CASSPRRSERGYNEQFF. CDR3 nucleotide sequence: TGTGCCAGCAGCCCCCGGCGGTCCGAGCGGGGTTACAATGAGCAGTTCTTC.

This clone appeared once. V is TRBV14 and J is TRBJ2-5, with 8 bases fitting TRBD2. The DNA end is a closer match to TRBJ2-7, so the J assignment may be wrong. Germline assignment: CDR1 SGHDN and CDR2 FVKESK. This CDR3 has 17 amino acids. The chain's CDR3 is CASSQVQSGSPPYEQYF. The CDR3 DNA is TGTGCCAGCAGCCAAGTCCAAAGCGGGAGTCCCCCCTACGAGCAGTACTTC.

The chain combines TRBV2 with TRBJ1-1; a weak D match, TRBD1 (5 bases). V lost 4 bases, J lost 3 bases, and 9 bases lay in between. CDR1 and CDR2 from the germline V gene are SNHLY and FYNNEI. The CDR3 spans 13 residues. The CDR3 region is CASSVAGYTEAFF. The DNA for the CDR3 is TGTGCCAGCAGTGTGGCAGGGTACACTGAAGCTTTCTTT.

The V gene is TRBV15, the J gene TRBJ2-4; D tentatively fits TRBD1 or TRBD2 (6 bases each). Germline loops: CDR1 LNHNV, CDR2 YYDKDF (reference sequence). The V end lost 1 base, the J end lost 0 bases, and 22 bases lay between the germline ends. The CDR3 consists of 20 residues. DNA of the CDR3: TGTGCCACCAGCAGAGCGGCCCGGGACACCTGGGACTTAGCCAAAAACATTCAGTACTTC. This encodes CATSRAARDTWDLAKNIQYF.

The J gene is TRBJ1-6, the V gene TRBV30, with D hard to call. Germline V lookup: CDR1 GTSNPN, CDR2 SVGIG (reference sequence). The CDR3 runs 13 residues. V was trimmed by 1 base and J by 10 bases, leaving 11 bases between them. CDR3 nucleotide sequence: TGTGCCTGGAGTGGCGGGTGGGTGTCACCCCTCCACTTT. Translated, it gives CAWSGGWVSPLHF.

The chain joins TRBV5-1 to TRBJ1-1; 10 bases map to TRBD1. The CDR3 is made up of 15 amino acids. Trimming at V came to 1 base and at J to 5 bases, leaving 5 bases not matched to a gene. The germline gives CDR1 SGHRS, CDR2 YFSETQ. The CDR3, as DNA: TGCGCCAGCAGCTTGCCGGGGACAGGGGAGACTGAAGCTTTCTTT. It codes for CASSLPGTGETEAFF.

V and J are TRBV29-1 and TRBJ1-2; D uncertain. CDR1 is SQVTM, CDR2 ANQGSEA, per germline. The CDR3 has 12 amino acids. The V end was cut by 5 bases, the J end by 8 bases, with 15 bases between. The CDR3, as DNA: TGCAGCGTTTCCCCGGTGCAGGACGGCTACACCTTC. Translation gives CSVSPVQDGYTF.

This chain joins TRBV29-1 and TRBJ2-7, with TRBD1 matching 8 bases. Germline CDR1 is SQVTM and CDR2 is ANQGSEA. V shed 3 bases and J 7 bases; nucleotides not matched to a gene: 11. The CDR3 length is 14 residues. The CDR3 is CSVEATGARGEQYF. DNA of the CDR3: TGCAGCGTTGAGGCGACAGGGGCGAGGGGAGAGCAGTACTTC.

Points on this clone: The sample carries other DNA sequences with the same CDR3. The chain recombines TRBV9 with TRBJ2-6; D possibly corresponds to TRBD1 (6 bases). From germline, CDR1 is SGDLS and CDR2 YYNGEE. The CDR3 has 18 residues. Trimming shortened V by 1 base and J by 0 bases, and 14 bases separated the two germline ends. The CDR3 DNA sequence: TGTGCCAGCAGCGTACCCCAGGGGAACTCCTCTGGGGCCAACGTCCTGACTTTC. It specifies CASSVPQGNSSGANVLTF.

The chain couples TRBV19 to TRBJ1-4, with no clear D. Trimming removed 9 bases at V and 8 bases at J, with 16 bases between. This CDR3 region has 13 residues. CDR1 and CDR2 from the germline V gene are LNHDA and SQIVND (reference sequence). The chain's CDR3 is CASHDLGGEKLFF. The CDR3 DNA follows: TGTGCCAGCCATGACTTGGGTGGGGAAAAACTGTTTTTT.

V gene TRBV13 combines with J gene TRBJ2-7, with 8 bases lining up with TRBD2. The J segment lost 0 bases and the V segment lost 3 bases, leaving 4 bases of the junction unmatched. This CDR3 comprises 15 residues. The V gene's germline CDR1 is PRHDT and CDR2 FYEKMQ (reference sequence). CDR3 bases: TGTGCCAGCAGCTTGGGGCGGGGGGCCTCCTACGAGCAGTACTTC. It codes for CASSLGRGASYEQYF.

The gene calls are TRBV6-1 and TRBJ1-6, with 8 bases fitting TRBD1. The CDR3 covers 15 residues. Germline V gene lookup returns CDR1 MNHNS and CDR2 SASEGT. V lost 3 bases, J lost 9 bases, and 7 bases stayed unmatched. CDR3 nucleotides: TGTGCCAGCAGTGAGACAGGGGAGTTTACTTCACCCCTCCACTTT. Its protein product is CASSETGEFTSPLHF.

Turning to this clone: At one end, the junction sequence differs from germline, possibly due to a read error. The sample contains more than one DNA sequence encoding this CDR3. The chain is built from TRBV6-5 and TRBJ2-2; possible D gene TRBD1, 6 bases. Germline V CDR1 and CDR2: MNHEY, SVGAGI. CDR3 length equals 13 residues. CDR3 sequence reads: CASRTAHTGELFF. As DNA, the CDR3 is TGTGCTAGCAGGACAGCCCACACCGGGGAGCTGTTTTTT.

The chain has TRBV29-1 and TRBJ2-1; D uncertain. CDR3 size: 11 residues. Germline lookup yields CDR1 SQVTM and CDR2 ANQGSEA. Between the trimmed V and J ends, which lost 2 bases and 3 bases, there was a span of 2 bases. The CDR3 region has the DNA TGCAGCGTTGAACTCTACAATGAGCAGTTCTTC. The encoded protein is CSVELYNEQFF.